This T cell receptor (beta chain) originates from a study of monozygotic twins with inflammatory bowel disease. The CDR3 contains 12 residues. Germline CDR1 and CDR2: SGHRS and YFSETQ. Template switching was used to attach UMIs, which incorporated a 6-nucleotide sample barcode. TCRdb re-called the 5' RACE reads; one entry per CDR3 protein, DNA not given. The specimen's table records approximately 380,000 distinct CDR3 sequences. The clonotype comes from a human donor with ulcerative colitis or Crohn's disease, or a healthy co-twin of an affected twin (not recorded which). The V call is TRBV5-1, the J call TRBJ2-5; TCRdb designates TRBD1, a call that cannot be tested without DNA. The specimen sequenced was blood. This CDR3 is CASSDVGGIQYF.